This T cell receptor beta chain was obtained from a study of control samples from healthy donors and cancer patients. J was trimmed by 0 bases and V by 1 base; bases with no gene match: 6. Germline-derived CDR1 and CDR2 are SGHTS and YDEGEE. This CDR3 is 17 amino acids long. Method: immunoSEQ multiplex PCR; TCRdb's copy keeps in-frame clones and lacks some. The sample carries under 130,000 clones, around four fifths recorded once. This chain links TRBV5-8 with TRBJ2-3; 9 bases line up with TRBD1. Sample: blood. The sequence was collected from a woman in her forties or fifties in good health. DNA of the CDR3: TGTGCCAGCAGCTTGATGGGACAGGGTGTTAGCACAGATACGCAGTATTTT. Residues: CASSLMGQGVSTDTQYF.